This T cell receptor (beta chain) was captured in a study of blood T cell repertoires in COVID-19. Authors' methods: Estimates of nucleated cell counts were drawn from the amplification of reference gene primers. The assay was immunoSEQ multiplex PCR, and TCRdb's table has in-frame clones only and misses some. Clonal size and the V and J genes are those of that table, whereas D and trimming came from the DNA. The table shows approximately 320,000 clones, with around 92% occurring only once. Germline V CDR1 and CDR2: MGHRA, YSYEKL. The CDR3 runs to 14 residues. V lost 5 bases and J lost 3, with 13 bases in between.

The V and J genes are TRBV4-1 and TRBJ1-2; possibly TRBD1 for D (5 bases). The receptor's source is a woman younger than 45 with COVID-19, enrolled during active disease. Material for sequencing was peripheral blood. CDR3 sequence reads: CASSSSRGDYGYTF. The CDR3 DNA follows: TGCGCCAGCAGCTCATCGCGGGGGGACTATGGCTACACCTTC.